The present entry profiles one TCR beta chain with its context. Germline V CDR1 and CDR2: SQVTM, ANQGSEA. The CDR3 covers 15 residues. V lost 8 bases and J 1 base, leaving 20 bases between the germline ends. Authors' analysis steps: Amplification with reference gene primers provided the estimates of nucleated cell counts. Repertoires were generated with immunoSEQ multiplex PCR, while TCRdb's copy carries only in-frame clones and drops some. V, J and clone size are taken as reported in that table, and D and trimming were inferred from the DNA itself. In the table there are some 150,000 clones, approximately 86% of which are singletons. The data belong to a study of blood T cell repertoires in COVID-19. Study background: Sample material is recorded as cDNA or gDNA derived from T cells, B-cell-depleted T cells, or PBMCs.

V usage is TRBV29-1 and J usage is TRBJ2-5; weak D call: TRBD2 (7 bases). The sequence came from a woman aged 55 to 70 with acute or convalescent COVID-19. Sequencing used peripheral blood. The CDR3 sequence is CSFLWEGVLQETQYF. Here the CDR3 DNA reads TGCAGCTTCCTTTGGGAGGGGGTTCTCCAAGAGACCCAGTACTTC.